The text below deals with one T cell receptor beta chain. This clone was picked up one time. There is no known antigen for this receptor. It has no much larger one-base neighbor in the sample; base qualities were not kept. Libraries were made using the immunoSEQ multiplex PCR assay. Imported from immuneACCESS, the table was reduced by TCRdb to in-frame sequences with V and J called. These copies leave out some clones; in studies compared against another copy, an unresolved V gene accounts for under half, and the cause of the remainder is not known. This sample comprises 60,000 or so clones, roughly 89% of them detected only once. The biggest ten clones account for about 5% of the sample. This record belongs to a study of technical replicates of blood from several donors (dated by TCRdb to about 2017). The CDR3, from cysteine to phenylalanine, totals 13 residues. The kept DNA is CDR3 alone, 39 bases in frame from the first base. Relative to germline, V is 7 bases shorter and J is 2 bases shorter, with 11 bases between their ends. CDR1 is given as SNHLY and CDR2 as FYNNEI, both from the germline V gene.

This TCR derives from a human donor in good health. Some clones in this sample may be carry-over from other donors' samples. Recombination linked TRBV2 to TRBJ1-1; TRBD1 is possibly the D segment (5 matching bases). Input material: PBMCs. The CDR3 loop reads CASNRQTNTEAFF. The nucleotide sequence is given as TGTGCCAGCAATAGACAGACCAACACTGAAGCTTTCTTT. Here the CDR3 is joined to the reference TRBV2 and TRBJ1-1 genes, and the full variable domain is: EPEVTQTPSHQVTQMGQEVILRCVPISNHLYFYWYRQILGQKVEFLVSFYNNEISEKSEIFDDQFSVERPDGSNFTLKIRSTKLEDSAMYFCASNRQTNTEAFFGQGTRLTVV.